The 5 T cell receptor beta chains listed next were all sequenced from one sample in a study of vaccination effects on CD4 cells after COVID-19 (dated by TCRdb to the early 2020s). Their antigens remain unidentified. Libraries were built with the immunoSEQ multiplex PCR assay. TCRdb retrieved this table from immuneACCESS and kept in-frame rearrangements only. Not all clones are present; in checked studies, unresolved V genes account for under half, and no reason is known for the remainder. This sample lists about 46,000 clones; around three quarters were detected once. The ten biggest clones cover approximately 5.1% of the sample. After roughly 11 days of culture, CD4+ T cells were isolated with the EasySep CD4+ T cell isolation kit. Convalescent patients had PCR-confirmed SARS-CoV-2 infection between March and December 2020, before Alpha, Beta and Delta variants emerged in the United States. Participants received two doses of either the BNT162b2 or the mRNA-1273 mRNA SARS-CoV-2 vaccine.

The source material was CD4+ T cells from PBMCs cultured without peptide, sampled after COVID-19 vaccination. Every receptor here comes from a human donor who had a prior SARS-CoV-2 infection.

This chain joins TRBV11-2 and TRBJ2-4; TRBD1 matches 8 bases. The germline V gene encodes CDR1 SGHAT and CDR2 FQNNGV. The CDR3 contains 14 residues. Unmatched junction bases numbered 7, after V lost 10 bases and J lost 2 bases. This CDR3 is CATNPRGPKNIQYF. The CDR3 region has the DNA TGTGCCACCAACCCCAGGGGGCCCAAAAACATTCAGTACTTC. The whole variable domain, remainder taken from reference TRBV11-2 and TRBJ2-4, is EAGVAQSPRYKIIEKRQSVAFWCNPISGHATLYWYQQILGQGPKLLIQFQNNGVVDDSQLPKDRFSAERLKGVDSTLKIQPAKLEDSAVYLCATNPRGPKNIQYFGAGTRLSVL.

V gene TRBV18 combines with J gene TRBJ2-3, with D maybe TRBD2 (5 bases). The CDR3 is made up of 12 amino acids. Deletions cut 3 bases from V and 8 bases from J, with 9 bases between. Germline V gene sequence: CDR1 KGHSH, CDR2 LQKENI. Written as DNA, the CDR3 is TGTGCCAGCTCACCCGATGGGAGTACGCAGTATTTT. This encodes CASSPDGSTQYF.

The chain carries TRBV2 and TRBJ1-2; no reliable D call. This CDR3 region has 12 residues. The V end was cut by 7 bases, the J end by 0 bases, with 6 bases between. The germline V gene has CDR1 SNHLY and CDR2 FYNNEI. CDR3 coding DNA: TGTGCCAGCAAGGACCCTAACTATGGCTACACCTTC. Residues: CASKDPNYGYTF.

The chain carries TRBV5-1 and TRBJ2-5; D not certain. Germline values: CDR1 SGHRS, CDR2 YFSETQ. This CDR3 has 13 residues. V was cut by 4 bases and J by 7 bases, with 14 bases left in between. The DNA of the CDR3 is TGCGCCAGCAGCCCCCGGGCCTGGGGGACCCAGTACTTC. Translating gives CASSPRAWGTQYF.

The chain has TRBV28 and TRBJ2-3; 7 bases are shared with TRBD1. V was clipped by 5 bases and J by 2 bases; unmatched bases: 4. The germline V gene encodes CDR1 MDHEN and CDR2 SYDVKM. The CDR3 contains 14 residues. The CDR3 sequence: CASSRDSLTDTQYF. DNA of the CDR3: TGTGCCAGCAGTCGGGACAGCCTCACAGATACGCAGTATTTT.